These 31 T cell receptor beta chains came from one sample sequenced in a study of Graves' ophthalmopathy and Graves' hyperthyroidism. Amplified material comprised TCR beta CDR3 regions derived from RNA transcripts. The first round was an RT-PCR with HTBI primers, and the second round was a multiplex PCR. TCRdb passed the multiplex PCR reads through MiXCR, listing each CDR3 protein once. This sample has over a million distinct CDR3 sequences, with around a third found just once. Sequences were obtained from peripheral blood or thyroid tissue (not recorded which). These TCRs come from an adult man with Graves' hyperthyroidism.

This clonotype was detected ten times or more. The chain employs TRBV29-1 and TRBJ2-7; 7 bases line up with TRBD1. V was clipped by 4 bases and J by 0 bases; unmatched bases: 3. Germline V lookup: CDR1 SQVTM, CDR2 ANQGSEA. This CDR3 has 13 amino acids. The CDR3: CSVGGTVSYEQYF. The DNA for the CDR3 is TGCAGCGTTGGGGGGACAGTCTCCTACGAGCAGTACTTC.

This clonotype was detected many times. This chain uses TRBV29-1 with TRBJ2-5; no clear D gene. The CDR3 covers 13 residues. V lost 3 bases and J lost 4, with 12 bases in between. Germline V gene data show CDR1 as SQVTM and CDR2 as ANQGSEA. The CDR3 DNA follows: TGCAGCGTTGATAGGATGTGGGGAGAGACCCAGTACTTC. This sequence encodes CSVDRMWGETQYF.

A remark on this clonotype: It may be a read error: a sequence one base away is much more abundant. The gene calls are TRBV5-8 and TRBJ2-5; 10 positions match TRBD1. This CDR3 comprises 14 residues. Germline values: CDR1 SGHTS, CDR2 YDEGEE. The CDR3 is CASSFGTGVDEQCF. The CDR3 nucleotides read TGTGCCAGCAGCTTTGGGACAGGGGTTGACGAGCAGTGCTTC.

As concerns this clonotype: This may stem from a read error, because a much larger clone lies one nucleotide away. The CDR3 sequence: CASSVVPVGRETNEKLFF. CDR3 sequence (DNA): TGTGCCAGCAGCGTAGTACCAGTCGGCAGGGAAACTAATGAAAAACTGTTTTTT. The genes are TRBV9 and TRBJ1-4; perhaps TRBD1 as D (5 bases). The CDR3 has 18 amino acids. V was clipped by 0 bases and J by 1 base, with 16 bases between them. Germline CDR1 reads SGDLS; CDR2 reads YYNGEE. The full variable domain, with the rest looked up from reference TRBV9 and TRBJ1-4, is DSGVTQTPKHLITATGQRVTLRCSPRSGDLSVYWYQQSLDQGLQFLIQYYNGEERAKGNILERFSAQQFPDLHSELNLSSLELGDSALYFCASSVVPVGRETNEKLFFGSGTQLSVL.

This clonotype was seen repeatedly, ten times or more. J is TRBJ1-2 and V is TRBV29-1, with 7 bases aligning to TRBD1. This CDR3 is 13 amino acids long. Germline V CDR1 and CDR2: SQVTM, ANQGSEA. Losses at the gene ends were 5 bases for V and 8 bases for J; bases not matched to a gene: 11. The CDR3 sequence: CSVFRTGRGGYTF. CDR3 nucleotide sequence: TGCAGCGTTTTCCGGACAGGCCGAGGGGGCTACACCTTC.

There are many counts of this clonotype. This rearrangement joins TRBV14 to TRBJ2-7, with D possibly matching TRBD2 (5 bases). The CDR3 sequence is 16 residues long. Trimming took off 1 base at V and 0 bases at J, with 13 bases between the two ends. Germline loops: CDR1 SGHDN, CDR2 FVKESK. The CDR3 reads CASSQGFRAGSYEQYF. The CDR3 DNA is TGTGCCAGCAGCCAAGGCTTCCGTGCGGGCTCCTACGAGCAGTACTTC.

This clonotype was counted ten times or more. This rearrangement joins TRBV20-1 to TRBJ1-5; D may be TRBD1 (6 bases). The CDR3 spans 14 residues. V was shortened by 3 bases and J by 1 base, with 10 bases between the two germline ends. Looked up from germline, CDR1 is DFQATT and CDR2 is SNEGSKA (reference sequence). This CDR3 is CSARLGQSNQPQHF. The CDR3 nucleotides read TGCAGTGCTAGGTTAGGACAGAGCAATCAGCCCCAGCATTTT.

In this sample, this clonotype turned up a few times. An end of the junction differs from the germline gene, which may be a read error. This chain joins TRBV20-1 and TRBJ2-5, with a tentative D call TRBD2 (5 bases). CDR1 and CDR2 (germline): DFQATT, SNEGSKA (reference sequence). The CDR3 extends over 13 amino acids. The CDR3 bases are TGCAGTGCTAGTTCCAGCTACGGGGAGACCCAGTGCTTC. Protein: CSASSSYGETQCF.

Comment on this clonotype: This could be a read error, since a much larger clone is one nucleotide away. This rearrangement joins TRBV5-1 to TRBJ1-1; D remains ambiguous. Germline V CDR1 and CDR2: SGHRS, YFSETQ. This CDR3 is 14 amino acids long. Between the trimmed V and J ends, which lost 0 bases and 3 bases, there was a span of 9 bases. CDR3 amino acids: CASSLAVYDTEAFF. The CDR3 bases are TGCGCCAGCAGCTTGGCGGTATACGACACTGAAGCTTTCTTT. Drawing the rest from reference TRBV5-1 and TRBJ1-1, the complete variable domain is KAGVTQTPRYLIKTRGQQVTLSCSPISGHRSVSWYQQTPGQGLQFLFEYFSETQRNKGNFPGRFSGRQFSNSRSEMNVSTLELGDSALYLCASSLAVYDTEAFFGQGTRLTVV.

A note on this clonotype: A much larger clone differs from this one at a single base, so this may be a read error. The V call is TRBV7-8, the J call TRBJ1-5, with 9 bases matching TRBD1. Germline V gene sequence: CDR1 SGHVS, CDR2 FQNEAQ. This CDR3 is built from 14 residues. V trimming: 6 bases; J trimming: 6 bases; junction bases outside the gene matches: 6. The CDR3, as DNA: TGTGCCAGCAGGTCTGGGACAGGGATTCAGCCCCAGCATTTT. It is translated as CASRSGTGIQPQHF.

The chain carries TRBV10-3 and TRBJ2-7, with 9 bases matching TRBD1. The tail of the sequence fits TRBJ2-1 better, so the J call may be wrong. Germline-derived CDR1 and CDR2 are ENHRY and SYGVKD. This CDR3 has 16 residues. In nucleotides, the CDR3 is TGTGCCAGCAGAGACTACAGGGGGCTTACCGGCAATGAGCAGTTCTTC. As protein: CASRDYRGLTGNEQFF.

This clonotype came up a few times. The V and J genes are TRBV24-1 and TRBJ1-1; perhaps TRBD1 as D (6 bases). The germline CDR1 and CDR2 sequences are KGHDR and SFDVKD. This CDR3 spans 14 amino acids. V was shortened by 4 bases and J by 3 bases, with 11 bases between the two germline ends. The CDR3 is CATSETGRDTEAFF. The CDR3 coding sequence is TGTGCCACCAGTGAAACAGGGAGGGACACTGAAGCTTTCTTT.

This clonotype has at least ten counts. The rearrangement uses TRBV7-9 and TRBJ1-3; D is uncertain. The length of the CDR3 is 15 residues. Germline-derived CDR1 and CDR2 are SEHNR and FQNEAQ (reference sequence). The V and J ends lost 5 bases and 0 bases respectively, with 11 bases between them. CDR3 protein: CASSPRDSSGNTIYF. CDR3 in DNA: TGTGCCAGCAGCCCCCGCGATAGCTCTGGAAACACCATATATTTT.

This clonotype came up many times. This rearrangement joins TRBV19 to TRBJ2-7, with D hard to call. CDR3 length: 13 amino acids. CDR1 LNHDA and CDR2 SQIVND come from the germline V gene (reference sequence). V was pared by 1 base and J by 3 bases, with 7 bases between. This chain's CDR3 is CASSIGGNYEQYF. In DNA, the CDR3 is TGTGCCAGTAGTATAGGCGGAAACTACGAGCAGTACTTC.

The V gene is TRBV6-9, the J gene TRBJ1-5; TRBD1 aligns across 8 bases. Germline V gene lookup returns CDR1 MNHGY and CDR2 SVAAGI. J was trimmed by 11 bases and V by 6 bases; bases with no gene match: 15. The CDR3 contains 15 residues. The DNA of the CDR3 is TGTGCCAGCAGGAATCCGGGACAGGCACAAGGAGCCCAGCATTTT. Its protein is CASRNPGQAQGAQHF.

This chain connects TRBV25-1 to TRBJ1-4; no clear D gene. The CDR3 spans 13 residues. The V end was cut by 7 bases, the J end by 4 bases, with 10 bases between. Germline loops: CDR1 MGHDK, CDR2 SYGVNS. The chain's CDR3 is CASTGHINEKLFF. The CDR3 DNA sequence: TGTGCCAGCACCGGGCACATTAATGAAAAACTGTTTTTT.

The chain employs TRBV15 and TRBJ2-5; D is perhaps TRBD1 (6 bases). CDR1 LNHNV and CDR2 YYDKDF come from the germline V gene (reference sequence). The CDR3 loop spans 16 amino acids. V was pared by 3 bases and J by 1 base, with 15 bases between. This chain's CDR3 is CATSRDTGLAQETQYF. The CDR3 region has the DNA TGTGCCACCAGCAGGGATACAGGGCTAGCCCAAGAGACCCAGTACTTC.

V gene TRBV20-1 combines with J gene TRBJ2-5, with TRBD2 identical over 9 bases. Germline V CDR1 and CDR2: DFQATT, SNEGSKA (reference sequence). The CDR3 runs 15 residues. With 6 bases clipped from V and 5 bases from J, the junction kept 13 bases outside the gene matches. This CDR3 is CSARRPSGGPETQYF. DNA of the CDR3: TGCAGTGCCAGAAGACCCAGCGGGGGGCCGGAGACCCAGTACTTC.

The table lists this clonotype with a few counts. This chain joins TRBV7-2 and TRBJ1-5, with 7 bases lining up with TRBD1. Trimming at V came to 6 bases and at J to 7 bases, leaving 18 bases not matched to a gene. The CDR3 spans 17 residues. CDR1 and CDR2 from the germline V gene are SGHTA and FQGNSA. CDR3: CASSPGTVGWGDQPQHF. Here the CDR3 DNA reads TGTGCCAGCAGTCCCGGGACAGTTGGATGGGGGGACCAGCCCCAGCATTTT.

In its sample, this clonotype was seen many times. The CDR3 region is CASSLSRLNTEAFF. CDR3 sequence (DNA): TGTGCCAGCAGCTTAAGTCGGTTGAACACTGAAGCTTTCTTT. The V gene is TRBV12-3 or TRBV12-4, the J gene TRBJ1-1; D is uncertain. Trimming shortened V by 6 bases and J by 0 bases, and 11 bases separated the two germline ends. The CDR3 length is 14 residues.

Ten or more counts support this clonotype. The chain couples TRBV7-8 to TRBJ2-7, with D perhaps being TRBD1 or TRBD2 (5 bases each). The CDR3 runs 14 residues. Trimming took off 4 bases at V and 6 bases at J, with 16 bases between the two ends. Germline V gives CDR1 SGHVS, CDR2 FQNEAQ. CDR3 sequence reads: CASSSPMGTREQYF. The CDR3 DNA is TGTGCCAGCAGCTCCCCCATGGGGACGCGCGAGCAGTACTTC.

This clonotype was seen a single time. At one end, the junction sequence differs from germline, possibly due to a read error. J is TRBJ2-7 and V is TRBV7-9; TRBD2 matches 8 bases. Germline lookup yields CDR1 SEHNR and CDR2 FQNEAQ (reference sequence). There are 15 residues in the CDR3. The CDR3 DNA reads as TGTGCCAGCAGTTTAGCGGGGCCCAACTTCTACGAGCAGTACTTC. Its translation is CASSLAGPNFYEQYF.

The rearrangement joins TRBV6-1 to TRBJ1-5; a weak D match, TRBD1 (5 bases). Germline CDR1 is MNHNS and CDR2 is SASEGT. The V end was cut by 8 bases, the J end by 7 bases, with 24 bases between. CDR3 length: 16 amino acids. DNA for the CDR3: TGTGCCAGCCGGAATCTGGAGGGACGCAGAGAGCAGCCCCAGCATTTT. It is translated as CASRNLEGRREQPQHF.

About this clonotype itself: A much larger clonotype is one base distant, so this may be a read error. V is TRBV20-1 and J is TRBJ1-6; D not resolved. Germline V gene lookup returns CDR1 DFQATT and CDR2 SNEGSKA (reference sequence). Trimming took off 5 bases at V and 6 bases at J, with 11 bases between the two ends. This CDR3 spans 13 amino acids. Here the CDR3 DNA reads TGCAGTGCTGGTGTCGGTCTTAATTCACCCCTCCACTTT. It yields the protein CSAGVGLNSPLHF.

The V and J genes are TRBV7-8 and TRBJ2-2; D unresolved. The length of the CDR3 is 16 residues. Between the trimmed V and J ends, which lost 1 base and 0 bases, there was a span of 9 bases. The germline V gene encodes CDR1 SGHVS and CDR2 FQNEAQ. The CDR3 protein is CASSLVGRTNTGELFF. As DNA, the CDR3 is TGTGCCAGCAGCTTAGTCGGCAGGACGAACACCGGGGAGCTGTTTTTT.

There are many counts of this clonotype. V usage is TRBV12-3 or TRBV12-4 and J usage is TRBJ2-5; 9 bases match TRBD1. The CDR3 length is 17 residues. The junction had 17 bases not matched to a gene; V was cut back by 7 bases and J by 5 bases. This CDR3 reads CASTTRAWTGTGETQYF. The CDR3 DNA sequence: TGTGCCAGCACAACCAGAGCTTGGACAGGGACAGGGGAGACCCAGTACTTC.

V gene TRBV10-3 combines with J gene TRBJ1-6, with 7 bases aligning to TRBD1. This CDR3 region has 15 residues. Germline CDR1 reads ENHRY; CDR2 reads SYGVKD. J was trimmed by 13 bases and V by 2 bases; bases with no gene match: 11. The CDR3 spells CAISETGAASDPLHF. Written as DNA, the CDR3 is TGTGCCATCAGTGAGACAGGGGCAGCCTCGGACCCCCTCCACTTT.

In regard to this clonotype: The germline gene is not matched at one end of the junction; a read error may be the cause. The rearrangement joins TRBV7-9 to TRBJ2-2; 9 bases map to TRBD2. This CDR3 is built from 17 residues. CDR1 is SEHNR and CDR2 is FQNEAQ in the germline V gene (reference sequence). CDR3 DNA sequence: TGCGCCAGCAGCCAATCTGGGACTAGCTTGAACACCGGGGAGCTGTTTTTT. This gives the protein CASSQSGTSLNTGELFF.

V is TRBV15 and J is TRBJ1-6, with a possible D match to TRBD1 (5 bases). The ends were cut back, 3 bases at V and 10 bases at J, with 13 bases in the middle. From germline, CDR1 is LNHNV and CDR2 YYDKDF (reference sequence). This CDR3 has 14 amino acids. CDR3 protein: CATSSSRVGSPLHF. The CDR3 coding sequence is TGTGCCACCAGCAGTTCCAGGGTTGGCTCACCCCTCCACTTT.

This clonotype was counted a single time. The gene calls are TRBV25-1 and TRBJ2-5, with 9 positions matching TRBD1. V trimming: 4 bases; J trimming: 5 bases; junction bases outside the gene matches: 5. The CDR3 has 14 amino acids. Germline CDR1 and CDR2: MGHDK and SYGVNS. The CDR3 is CASSGTGVDETQYF. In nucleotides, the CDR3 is TGTGCCAGCAGTGGGACAGGGGTAGACGAGACCCAGTACTTC.

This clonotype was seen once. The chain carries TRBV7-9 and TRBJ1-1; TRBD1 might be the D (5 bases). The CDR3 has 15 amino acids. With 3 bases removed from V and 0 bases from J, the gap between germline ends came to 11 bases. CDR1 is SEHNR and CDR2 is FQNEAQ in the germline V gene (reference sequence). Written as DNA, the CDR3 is TGTGCCAGCAGCTTTGCGGGGGTGGTGAACACTGAAGCTTTCTTT. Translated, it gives CASSFAGVVNTEAFF. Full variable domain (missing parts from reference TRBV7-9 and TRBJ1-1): DTGVSQNPRHKITKRGQNVTFRCDPISEHNRLYWYRQTLGQGPEFLTYFQNEAQLEKSRLLSDRFSAERPKGSFSTLEIQRTEQGDSAMYLCASSFAGVVNTEAFFGQGTRLTVV.